One T cell receptor (beta chain) is described in this entry. The antigen remains unidentified. Sequence at one end of the junction differs from germline and may be a read error. This sample was taken from a study of T cells in Graves' hyperthyroidism and ophthalmopathy. The investigators amplified TCR beta CDR3 regions from RNA transcripts. The TCR CDR3 first-round RT-PCR relied on the HTBI primer set. TCRdb itself ran the multiplex PCR reads through MiXCR, one entry per CDR3 protein. The repertoire has fewer than 350,000 distinct CDR3 sequences, roughly 15% of them found once; the top ten carry over 30%. Germline CDR1 and CDR2: ENHRY and SYGVKD. The CDR3 covers 13 residues. General study results and limits: Clonotypes that were expanded in thyroid above 0.001 mostly appeared in blood too.

This receptor was obtained from a woman between 50 and 59 years old with Graves' hyperthyroidism that later progressed to Graves' ophthalmopathy. V usage is TRBV10-3 and J usage is TRBJ2-1, with 12 bases lining up with TRBD2. The specimen was blood. The chain's CDR3 is CAIMTSGSNEQSF. The CDR3 DNA follows: TGTGCCATCATGACTAGCGGGAGCAATGAGCAGTCCTTC.